A selection of T cell receptor beta chains follows, all from one sample in a study of T cell responses to AZD1222 COVID-19 vaccine. Clones were read by immunoSEQ multiplex PCR, and TCRdb kept only the in-frame ones, dropping some. The top ten hold under 13% of the sample, which has 75,000 to 100,000 clones, 88% seen once. Sequenced material: peripheral blood, taken on day 0 of MenACWY control vaccination. The origin of the receptors is an adult in good health. Both conserved end residues are part of each CDR3. The D gene is left open where the match is weak.

V	J	D	length	DNA	CDR3
TRBV5-4	TRBJ1-3	TRBD1	14	TGTGCCAGCAGCCGGACAGGGGAAAGGAGCACCATATATTTT	CASSRTGERSTIYF
TRBV12-3/TRBV12-4	TRBJ1-3	.	11	TGTGCCAGCAGTTGGTCAAACACCATATATTTT	CASSWSNTIYF
TRBV18	TRBJ1-6	.	15	TGTGCCAGCTCACCAGAGGGATCCATTAATTCACCCCTCCACTTT	CASSPEGSINSPLHF
TRBV24-1	TRBJ2-2	.	15	TGTGCCACCGAGGGGAGGGGGCACGATGCCGGGGAGCTGTTTTTT	CATEGRGHDAGELFF
TRBV7-8	TRBJ1-5	.	17	TGTGCCAGCAGCCGATATGCGGGGGCGGCTAGCAATCAGCCCCAGCATTTT	CASSRYAGAASNQPQHF
TRBV18	TRBJ1-1	.	14	TGTGCCAGCTCACCCTTCGAGGGGAACACTGAAGCTTTCTTT	CASSPFEGNTEAFF
TRBV9	TRBJ1-1	.	16	TGTGCCAGCAGCAACCGGAGGGGAGCACTGAACACTGAAGCTTTCTTT	CASSNRRGALNTEAFF
TRBV3-1/TRBV3-2	TRBJ1-4	.	16	TGTGCCAGCAGCCAACCCGGGGGGACGAGAGGTGAAAAACTGTTTTTT	CASSQPGGTRGEKLFF
TRBV7-8	TRBJ2-2	TRBD2	17	TGTGCCAGCAGCCGAGGGACTAGCGGGGGGCGGACCGGGGAGCTGTTTTTT	CASSRGTSGGRTGELFF
TRBV7-8	TRBJ1-1	.	15	TGTGCCAGCAGCTTTCGTATGGGAGGGAACACTGAAGCTTTCTTT	CASSFRMGGNTEAFF
TRBV7-2	TRBJ2-1	.	15	TGTGCCAGCAGTCGGGGGGACAGCTCCTACAATGAGCAGTTCTTC	CASSRGDSSYNEQFF
TRBV9	TRBJ1-5	.	14	TGTGCCAGCAGCCGGACAGTCGGCAATCAGCCCCAGCATTTT	CASSRTVGNQPQHF